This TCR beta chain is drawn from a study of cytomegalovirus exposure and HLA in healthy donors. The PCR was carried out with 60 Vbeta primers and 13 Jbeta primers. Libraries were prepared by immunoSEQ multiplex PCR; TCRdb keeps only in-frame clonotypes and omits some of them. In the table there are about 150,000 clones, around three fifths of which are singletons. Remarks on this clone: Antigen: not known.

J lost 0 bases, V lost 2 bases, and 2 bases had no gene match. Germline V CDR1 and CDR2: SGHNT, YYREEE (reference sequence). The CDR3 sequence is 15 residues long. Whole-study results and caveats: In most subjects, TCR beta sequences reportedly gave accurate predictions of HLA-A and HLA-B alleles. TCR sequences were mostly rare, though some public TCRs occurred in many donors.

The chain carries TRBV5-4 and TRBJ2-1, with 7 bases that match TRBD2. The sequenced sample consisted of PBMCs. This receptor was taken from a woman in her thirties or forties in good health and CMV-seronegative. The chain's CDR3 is CASSLAGSSYNEQFF. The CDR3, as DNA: TGTGCCAGCAGCTTAGCGGGGAGCTCCTACAATGAGCAGTTCTTC.